This T cell receptor beta chain was sequenced for a study of CD8+CD57+ T cells in acquired aplastic anemia. Study information: Sorted CD4+ and CD8+ cells yielded roughly 3 ug of DNA on average.

Sequencing was done on patients that had shown CD8+CD57+ cell expansion by flow cytometry. There was no therapy given to any patient before the blood sampling took place. It was genomic DNA that served as the template for profiling TCR beta VDJ and CDR3. TCRdb analysed the reads with MiXCR anew, one entry per CDR3 protein. The table has roughly 200,000 distinct CDR3 sequences, roughly 65% seen once. Per germline, CDR1 SGHVS and CDR2 FQNEAQ. V dropped 3 bases and J dropped 8 bases, with 5 bases sitting between them. The CDR3 is made up of 11 amino acids. This clonotype was picked up many times. The V and J genes are TRBV7-8 and TRBJ2-1; D call uncertain. The receptor was derived from a human donor with aplastic anemia. The sample taken for sequencing was sorted CD4+, CD8+, or CD8+CD57+ T cells (not recorded which) from PBMCs. The CDR3 loop is CASSFGYEQFF. The CDR3 coding sequence is TGTGCCAGCAGCTTTGGTTATGAGCAGTTCTTC.